This T cell receptor (beta chain) originates from a study of blood T cell repertoires in COVID-19. On the study more broadly: From the United States, Italy and Spain came samples of acute and convalescent COVID-19. T cells, B-cell-depleted T cells, or PBMCs provided the cDNA or gDNA that served as material.

Under the authors' procedure: Reference gene primers were amplified, and this amplification served to estimate nucleated cell counts. TCRdb's copy holds only in-frame clones and misses some; the assay was immunoSEQ multiplex PCR. Clone size and the V and J calls come from that table; the DNA yielded D and trimming. Found here are about 240,000 clones, approximately 85% of them singletons; the top ten hold about 4.8%. Comments on this clone: Within the sample, other DNA sequences also encode this same CDR3.

The CDR3 sequence is 14 residues long. Trimming took off 4 bases at V and 3 bases at J, with 11 bases between the two ends. Germline V lookup: CDR1 SGHRS, CDR2 YFSETQ. Sequencing input: peripheral blood. The chain is built from TRBV5-1 and TRBJ1-5; D might be TRBD1 (5 bases). This TCR derives from a woman in her seventies with acute or convalescent COVID-19. CDR3 amino acids: CASSPDSPNQPQHF. CDR3 sequence (DNA): TGCGCCAGCAGCCCCGACAGCCCCAATCAGCCCCAGCATTTT.